This T cell receptor (beta chain) was identified during a study of blood T cell repertoires in COVID-19. In this sample, this clone turned up a few times. The CDR3 is 14 residues long. Germline values: CDR1 LGHDT, CDR2 YNNKEL (reference sequence). Unmatched junction bases numbered 1, after V lost 3 bases and J lost 5 bases. The assay was immunoSEQ multiplex PCR, and TCRdb's table has in-frame clones only and misses some. The sample holds about 140,000 clones, more than 85% seen once. The chain combines TRBV3-1 (or the pseudogene TRBV3-2) with TRBJ2-7, with 13 bases lining up with TRBD2. The clonotype was recovered from a human donor in a cohort sampled during active COVID-19. The material sequenced was peripheral blood. Written as DNA, the CDR3 is TGTGCCAGCAGCCACGGACTAGCGGGAGACGAGCAGTACTTC. It is translated as CASSHGLAGDEQYF.